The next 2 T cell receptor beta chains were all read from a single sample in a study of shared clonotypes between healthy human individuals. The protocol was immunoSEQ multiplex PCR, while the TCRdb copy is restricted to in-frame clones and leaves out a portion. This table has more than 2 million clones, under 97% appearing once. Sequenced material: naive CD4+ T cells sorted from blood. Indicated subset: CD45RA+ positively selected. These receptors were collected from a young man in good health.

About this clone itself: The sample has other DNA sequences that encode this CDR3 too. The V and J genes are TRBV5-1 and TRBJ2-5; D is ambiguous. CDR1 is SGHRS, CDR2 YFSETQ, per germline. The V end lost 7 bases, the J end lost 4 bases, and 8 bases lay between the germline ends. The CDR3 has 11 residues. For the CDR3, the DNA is TGCGCCAGCCGGACGGGAGAGACCCAGTACTTC. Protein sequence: CASRTGETQYF.

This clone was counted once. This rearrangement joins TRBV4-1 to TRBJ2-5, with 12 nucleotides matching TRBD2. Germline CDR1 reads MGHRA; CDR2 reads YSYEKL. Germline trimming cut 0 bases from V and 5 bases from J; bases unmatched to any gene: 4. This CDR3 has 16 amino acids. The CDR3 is CASSQEWTSGAETQYF. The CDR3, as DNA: TGCGCCAGCAGCCAAGAGTGGACTAGCGGGGCGGAGACCCAGTACTTC.